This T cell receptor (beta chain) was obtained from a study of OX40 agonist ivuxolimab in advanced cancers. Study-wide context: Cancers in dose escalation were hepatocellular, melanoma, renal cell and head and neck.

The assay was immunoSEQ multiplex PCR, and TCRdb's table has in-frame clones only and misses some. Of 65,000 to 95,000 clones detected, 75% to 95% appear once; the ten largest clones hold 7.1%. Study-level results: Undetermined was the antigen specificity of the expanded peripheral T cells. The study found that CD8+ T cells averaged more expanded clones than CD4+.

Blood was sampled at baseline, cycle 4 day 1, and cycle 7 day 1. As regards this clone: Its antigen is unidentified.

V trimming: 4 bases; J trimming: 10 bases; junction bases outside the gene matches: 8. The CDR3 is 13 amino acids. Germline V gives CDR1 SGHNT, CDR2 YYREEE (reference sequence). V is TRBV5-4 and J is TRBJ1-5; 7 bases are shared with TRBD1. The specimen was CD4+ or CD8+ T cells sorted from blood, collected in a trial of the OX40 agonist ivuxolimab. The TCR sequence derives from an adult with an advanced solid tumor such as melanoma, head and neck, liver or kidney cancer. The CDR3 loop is CASSIGQVGPQHF. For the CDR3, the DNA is TGTGCCAGCAGCATAGGACAGGTGGGACCCCAGCATTTT.